Presented here are 5 T cell receptor beta chains from one specimen sequenced in a study of blood T cell repertoires in COVID-19. Sequencing used immunoSEQ multiplex PCR; TCRdb keeps in-frame clones, though not all of them. The sample lists about 83,000 clones, roughly 90% occurring once. Sequencing was carried out using peripheral blood. The source of these receptors is a woman aged 45-59 years with active or convalescent COVID-19.

The chain joins TRBV24-1 to TRBJ2-1; 15 positions agree with TRBD2. With 4 bases clipped from V and 2 bases from J, the junction kept 11 bases outside the gene matches. Germline V CDR1 and CDR2: KGHDR, SFDVKD. The CDR3 is made up of 20 amino acids. Here the CDR3 reads CATSDTGTSGGRNPYNEQFF. The CDR3 region has the DNA TGTGCCACCAGTGACACCGGGACTAGCGGGGGGCGAAACCCCTACAATGAGCAGTTCTTC.

The sample holds many counts of this clone. The rearrangement uses TRBV11-2 and TRBJ2-1, with D perhaps TRBD2 (5 bases). Per germline, CDR1 SGHAT and CDR2 FQNNGV. V lost 0 bases to trimming and J lost 4 bases, with 10 bases between them. The CDR3 is 15 residues long. The CDR3 loop is CASSLDLGAYNEQFF. DNA for the CDR3: TGTGCCAGCAGCTTAGATCTGGGAGCTTACAATGAGCAGTTCTTC.

Here the CDR3 DNA reads TGTGCCAGCTCCCCGGGGCTAGCGGGGGTCCAGAGCTCCTACAATGAGCAGTTCTTC. Amino acid sequence: CASSPGLAGVQSSYNEQFF. This sequence joins TRBV9 and TRBJ2-1, with 10 positions matching TRBD2. The CDR3 consists of 19 residues. The V segment lost 7 bases and the J segment 0 bases; nucleotides outside the gene matches: 16. Germline V gives CDR1 SGDLS, CDR2 YYNGEE.

The J gene is TRBJ1-5, the V gene TRBV5-4; D is perhaps TRBD1 (5 bases). The V gene's germline CDR1 is SGHNT and CDR2 YYREEE (reference sequence). The CDR3 runs 14 residues. The V end was cut by 2 bases, the J end by 6 bases, with 12 bases between. The CDR3 region has the DNA TGTGCCAGCAGCTTTAGGAGGGGTAGTCAGCCCCAGCATTTT. Amino acids: CASSFRRGSQPQHF.

The V call is TRBV4-2, the J call TRBJ2-7; the D gene is possibly TRBD2 (5 bases). This CDR3 region has 14 residues. The V gene lost 1 base and the J gene lost 3 bases, with 10 bases spanning the gap. The germline V gene has CDR1 LGHNA and CDR2 YNFKEQ. Written as DNA, the CDR3 is TGTGCCAGCAGCCAAGTATCCGGGATCTACGAGCAGTACTTC. Translation gives CASSQVSGIYEQYF.